This paragraph reports one T cell receptor (beta chain). Reverse transcription used roughly 0.5 to 1 ug RNA and random hexamers. Amplification of TCR beta CDR3 spanned 54 Vbeta and 13 Jbeta via immunoSEQ multiplex PCR. TCRdb recomputed calls from the immunoSEQ multiplex PCR reads with MiXCR, one row per CDR3 protein. The data show about 200,000 distinct CDR3 sequences, 85% to 95% seen once. The data originate from a study of CD8 T cells in Susac syndrome. Trimming left V 10 bases short and J 2 bases short, with 15 bases between. CDR3 length: 13 amino acids. The germline V gene has CDR1 SGHAT and CDR2 FQNNGV. High-throughput TCR beta sequencing covered peripheral CD8+ and CD4+ T cells. The multiple sclerosis controls were treatment-naive patients with relapsing-remitting disease that was stable or active. CD8+ and CD4+ T cells were negatively isolated; TEMRA cells were FACS-enriched.

This sequence was found in a human donor with multiple sclerosis. The chain couples TRBV11-2 to TRBJ2-7; D is perhaps TRBD1 (5 bases). The sequencing input was CD4+ T cells from PBMCs. The CDR3: CATLRGSAYEQYF. The CDR3 bases are TGTGCCACCCTTAGGGGCTCCGCCTACGAGCAGTACTTC.